This TCR beta chain is drawn from a study of cytomegalovirus exposure and HLA in healthy donors. General observations from the study: TCR beta V- and J-gene trimming, according to a later analysis, was linked to a missense DCLRE1C variant. Using a false discovery rate of 0.05, a later analysis showed that approximately 17,000 TCR beta sequences were associated with HLA alleles. Later findings reportedly placed an Asian-associated ancestry cluster below the roughly 700-donor mean for N-insertions.

PCR was performed using 60 Vbeta and 13 Jbeta primers. Clones were read by immunoSEQ multiplex PCR, and TCRdb kept only the in-frame ones, dropping some. Here the sample spans about 160,000 clones, 84% being singletons. This CDR3 has 15 residues. The germline V gene has CDR1 MGHRA and CDR2 YSYEKL. After removal of 5 bases from V and 0 bases from J, the junction contained 5 bases not matched to a gene. To note about this clone: Antigen: not known.

The TCR sequence derives from a man in his late teens or twenties in good health and CMV-seronegative. The chain links TRBV4-1 to TRBJ2-3, with 7 positions matching TRBD1. Sequenced sample: PBMCs. CDR3 nucleotide sequence: TGCGCCAGCAGCTCTGGGACAGTAAGCACAGATACGCAGTATTTT. This encodes CASSSGTVSTDTQYF.